This T cell receptor (beta chain) was identified during a study of Graves' ophthalmopathy and Graves' hyperthyroidism (dated by TCRdb to the late 2010s). The study in broad terms: Peripheral blood was collected at initial diagnosis, before any treatment. TCR beta repertoire signatures were used to distinguish Graves' ophthalmopathy from Graves' hyperthyroidism and to predict progression to ophthalmopathy. The roughly 100 discovery patients were randomly divided into training and test sets at a 7:3 ratio. T-cell repertoires of thyroid tissue and blood were compared in six hyperthyroidism patients. In total, over 130 blood samples were TCR-sequenced: some 43 ophthalmopathy, under 80 hyperthyroidism and roughly 17 hyperthyroidism-to-ophthalmopathy patients. To explore V-J signatures that distinguish ophthalmopathy from hyperthyroidism, a discovery set of 95 to 100 patients was enrolled, made up of over 40 with ophthalmopathy and around 57 with stable hyperthyroidism. Following sample collection, hyperthyroidism patients were given methimazole at a starting dose of 30 mg daily, and ophthalmopathy patients were given high-dose intravenous methylprednisolone. An independent validation cohort comprised around 19 hyperthyroidism patients and about 16 patients who later progressed from hyperthyroidism to ophthalmopathy.

Paper-wide results and their limitations: Sample size was not statistically predetermined, and group allocation was not concealed from the investigators. In cross-validation, the 13-signature model distinguished ophthalmopathy from stable hyperthyroidism with less than 90% sensitivity and about 81% specificity, while in the test set the corresponding values were about 80% and 75%. In validation, the model predicted ophthalmopathy progression with about 71% sensitivity and around 72% specificity; eleven to twelve predicted patients were CT-confirmed with GO in a median of about 6.1 months. Most expanded thyroid clonotypes with frequency above 0.001 were also detected in blood, suggesting blood repertoires may reflect the thyroid immune response.

Taken from the germline V gene (reference sequence), the CDR1 and CDR2 loops are LGHDT and YNNKEL. From the cysteine up to the phenylalanine, the CDR3 has a length of 15 residues. CDR3 DNA only is kept here, 45 bases in frame from base 1. Relative to germline, V is 1 base shorter and J is 2 bases shorter, with 11 bases between their ends. TCR beta CDR3 regions were amplified from RNA transcripts for repertoire sequencing. A first-round RT-PCR used HTBI primers with the Qiagen OneStep RT-PCR kit, followed by a second-round multiplex PCR, size selection and purification. Sequencing of the libraries was carried out on an Illumina HiSeq2000 in paired-end mode with 100 bp reads. As for the original processing: SOAPnuke was used for read processing, and reads with adapters, uncalled bases, a mean Phred below 15, or no exact constant-primer or identifier match were discarded. COPE v1.2.5 was used to merge high-quality paired reads. Unique nucleotide sequences were defined as clonotypes and aligned to IMGT TRB V, D and J references using MiTCR v1.1. Analysis was restricted to V-J combinations with a frequency above 0.0001, which covered about 99% of repertoires. For each V-J combination, a TCR clonal expansion and chaos score was defined as F50 clonal expansion divided by the chaos observed in the TCRdist matrix. Welch's t-statistics and random forest were used to reduce the features to approximately 13 V-J combinations, which were then used as input to a naive Bayes classifier. The Morisita-Horn index was used to measure how similar the thyroid and blood repertoires were. Clones were called with MiXCR by TCRdb after fastp trimmed the public reads at Q25, and only in-frame beta chains were retained. Rows merge per CDR3 protein into single entries with the most common DNA and genes. In this record, the V and J calls reflect TCRdb's handling and not the investigators' own analysis. The sample table records fewer than 650,000 distinct CDR3 sequences; about a fifth of these occur just once. Roughly 7.4% of the sample comes from the top ten.

Hyperthyroidism was considered stable if no progression to ophthalmopathy occurred within 18 months of follow-up. Hyperthyroidism patients were newly diagnosed, were aged 18 to 65 years, and had a disease duration under 2 months. Patients were excluded if they had other autoimmune diseases, uncontrolled infections, pregnancy or lactation. Clinical symptoms, serum thyroxine, TRAb, thyroid ultrasound and orbital computed tomography formed the basis of the diagnosis. PBMCs were isolated from approximately 10 ml of fresh peripheral blood by Ficoll-Paque density gradient centrifugation. Trizol reagent was used to extract the total RNA, and its quality was then checked on an Agilent 2100 Bioanalyzer. This clonotype was recorded many times. It lacks a known antigen. The record has no base qualities; no much larger clone is one base away.

The TCR sequence derives from a woman aged 18-29 years with stable Graves' hyperthyroidism. Some clones in this sample may be carry-over from other donors' samples. Donor details come from another sample of the same person, matched by shared clones. The chain is made from TRBV3-1 and TRBJ2-5; the D call is tentative, TRBD1 or TRBD2, as each matches 5 bases. Sequenced input: peripheral blood. The CDR3 protein: CASSQVGTRQETQYF. The bases are TGTGCCAGCAGCCAAGTTGGGACGCGACAAGAGACCCAGTACTTC.